A few counts support the clone carrying this T cell receptor beta chain. The germline CDR1 and CDR2 sequences are SGHDN and FVKESK. This CDR3 spans 16 amino acids. V was clipped by 3 bases and J by 4 bases, with 15 bases between them. The record originates from a study of blood T cell repertoires in COVID-19. How the authors handled the data: Amplification of reference gene primers provided the estimated nucleated cell counts. Sequencing was performed with immunoSEQ multiplex PCR; in TCRdb, only in-frame clones are kept and a portion is missing. The V and J calls and clone size are taken from that table; D and trimming were inferred from the DNA. The sample contains over 85,000 clones, roughly 89% of which appear only once.

The rearrangement links TRBV14 to TRBJ2-2; weak D call: TRBD2 (6 bases). The specimen was peripheral blood. The receptor was isolated from a human donor in a cohort sampled during active COVID-19. The CDR3 protein is CASSQRRERSTGELFF. CDR3 coding DNA: TGTGCCAGCAGCCAGCGACGGGAGAGGAGCACCGGGGAGCTGTTTTTT.